This T cell receptor beta chain was profiled in a study of cytomegalovirus exposure and HLA in healthy donors. The germline V gene encodes CDR1 SGHNT and CDR2 YENEEA. The CDR3 runs to 14 residues. Trimming stripped 7 bases from V and 7 bases from J, with 16 bases between. The PCR had 60 Vbeta and 13 Jbeta primers. The protocol was immunoSEQ multiplex PCR, while the TCRdb copy is restricted to in-frame clones and leaves out a portion. Of under 200,000 clones listed, 12% are singletons. The chain combines TRBV11-3 with TRBJ2-2, with a possible D match to TRBD1 (5 bases). The sequenced sample consisted of PBMCs. The TCR was taken from a middle-aged man in good health and CMV-seropositive. The CDR3 bases are TGTGCCAGCACGTCGGACATACGAAACGGGGAGCTGTTTTTT. It specifies CASTSDIRNGELFF. Complete variable domain (other parts from reference TRBV11-3 and TRBJ2-2): EAGVVQSPRYKIIEKKQPVAFWCNPISGHNTLYWYLQNLGQGPELLIRYENEEAVDDSQLPKDRFSAERLKGVDSTLKIQPAELGDSAVYLCASTSDIRNGELFFGEGSRLTVL.